This T cell receptor beta chain was sequenced for a study of blood T cell repertoires in COVID-19 (dated by TCRdb to 2018 to 2021). Background for the entire study: Samples from collaborators originated in the United States, Italy and Spain and spanned both the acute and convalescent phases of COVID-19. The repertoires were released in a freely available public database meant as a resource for research on the immune response to SARS-CoV-2. The samples were drawn from two sources: the first 160 participants of the ongoing ImmuneRACE study, and 1,254 subjects contributed by 6 global collaborators. Where available, HLA class I and class II types were obtained from metadata supplied by the sample provider rather than from assay-based typing. The material from the prospective study consisted of cDNA or gDNA derived from T cells, B-cell-depleted T cells, or PBMCs. Nearly every sample came with metadata listing a de-identified subject ID, COVID-19 status, age in years and sex. Deeply sampled blood TCRbeta repertoires from subjects exposed to, actively infected with, or recovered from COVID-19 were included in the dataset.

TCRbeta CDR3 regions were amplified from genomic DNA by means of the immunoSEQ Assay, a bias-controlled multiplex PCR. Under the source paper's analysis protocol: The number of nucleated cells in each sample was estimated from the amplification of reference gene primers within the assay. To quantify the absolute abundance of each unique TCRbeta CDR3 rearrangement, sequence reads were collapsed and filtered. For each sample, productive Simpson clonality was calculated as the square root of Simpson's diversity index across productive rearrangements. The table comes from immuneACCESS by way of TCRdb, which keeps in-frame sequences with V and J called. Part of the clones is missing from these tables; in studies checked, under half for an unresolved V gene and the rest for unknown reasons. V, J and clone size derive from that table, while D and trimming were established from the DNA sequence. The sample data list 250,000 to 300,000 clones, and approximately 90% of these were observed just once. The ten largest clones capture 3.6% of the sample.

Collaborating institutions collected whole blood in K2EDTA tubes following their own protocols. For TCRbeta analysis, collaborator samples were shipped as frozen whole blood, as isolated PBMCs, or as DNA extracted from either sample type. As to this clone: Its antigen has not been determined. No qualities accompany the bases; no much larger clone lies one base away.

The investigation overall reported the following: Clinical and demographic metadata were provided uncurated, with the amount varying by source and participant.

Source material: peripheral blood. The source is a young man with active or convalescent COVID-19.

The CDR3 region has the sequence CASSQDRFGETDTIYF. The DNA sequence is given as TGTGCCAGCAGCCAAGATCGATTCGGGGAGACGGACACCATATATTTT. The rearrangement combines TRBV3-1 (or the pseudogene TRBV3-2) with TRBJ1-3; there is no confident call for the D gene. V drops 0 bases and J drops 8 bases, leaving 17 bases in between. Including the terminal cysteine and phenylalanine, the CDR3 comprises 16 residues. Only CDR3 DNA is held: 48 bases, read in frame from base 1. Reading the germline V gene (reference sequence) gives CDR1 LGHDT and CDR2 YNNKEL.